These 13 T cell receptor beta chains were all obtained from the same sample, sequenced in a study of shared clonotypes between healthy human individuals. Libraries were prepared by immunoSEQ multiplex PCR; TCRdb keeps only in-frame clonotypes and omits some of them. Found here are fewer than 1.4 million clones, more than 75% of them singletons; the top ten hold around 0.61%. Material for sequencing was memory CD4+ T cells from PBMCs. Documented subset: CD45RA-negative fraction. All receptors derive from a man aged 18 to 29 in good health. Some clones in this sample may be carry-over from other donors' samples.

The rearrangement joins TRBV10-3 to TRBJ2-7; TRBD1 might be the D (5 bases). This CDR3 has 13 amino acids. The germline V gene has CDR1 ENHRY and CDR2 SYGVKD. The DNA of the CDR3 is TGTGCTTCCCAGGGTGTAGAATCCTACGAGCAGTACTTC. Its translation is CASQGVESYEQYF.

This chain uses TRBV5-1 with TRBJ2-1; 9 bases match TRBD1. CDR1 and CDR2 from the germline V gene are SGHRS and YFSETQ. With 4 bases clipped from V and 4 bases from J, the junction kept 15 bases outside the gene matches. CDR3 length: 18 residues. CDR3 nucleotides: TGCGCCAGCAGCCCATTTGTAGTCCGGGACAGGGTATACAATGAGCAGTTCTTC. It specifies CASSPFVVRDRVYNEQFF. The entire variable domain, with the rest obtained from reference TRBV5-1 and TRBJ2-1, is as follows: KAGVTQTPRYLIKTRGQQVTLSCSPISGHRSVSWYQQTPGQGLQFLFEYFSETQRNKGNFPGRFSGRQFSNSRSEMNVSTLELGDSALYLCASSPFVVRDRVYNEQFFGPGTRLTVL.

This chain connects TRBV11-2 to TRBJ2-5; tentative D call: TRBD2 (6 bases). The CDR3 is made up of 14 amino acids. Trimming shortened V by 7 bases and J by 5 bases, and 17 bases separated the two germline ends. Germline CDR1 reads SGHAT; CDR2 reads FQNNGV. The CDR3 sequence: CASTPGRAGETQYF. The CDR3 bases are TGTGCCAGCACCCCCGGCAGGGCGGGGGAGACCCAGTACTTC.

The chain recombines TRBV5-1 with TRBJ1-1; D not certain. Germline V CDR1 and CDR2: SGHRS, YFSETQ. The V end was cut by 2 bases, the J end by 0 bases, with 8 bases between. The CDR3 totals 14 residues. The CDR3 DNA reads as TGCGCCAGCAGCTTTGCGTCAATGAACACTGAAGCTTTCTTT. As protein: CASSFASMNTEAFF.

V gene TRBV5-1 combines with J gene TRBJ2-7; 8 bases fit TRBD1. V lost 0 bases, J lost 4 bases, and 6 bases stayed unmatched. The germline V gene encodes CDR1 SGHRS and CDR2 YFSETQ. CDR3 length: 15 residues. The CDR3 nucleotides read TGCGCCAGCAGCTTGGAGGACAGGGCTAGGTACGAGCAGTACTTC. Translation gives CASSLEDRARYEQYF.

J is TRBJ2-7 and V is TRBV5-4; 7 bases fit TRBD1. The J segment lost 5 bases and the V segment lost 1 base, leaving 6 bases of the junction unmatched. Germline CDR1 and CDR2: SGHNT and YYREEE (reference sequence). This CDR3 has 14 residues. CDR3 protein: CASSLYEGANEQYF. The DNA for the CDR3 is TGTGCCAGCAGCTTGTACGAGGGGGCCAACGAGCAGTACTTC.

The chain links TRBV6-5 to TRBJ2-1; maybe TRBD2 (6 bases). There are 14 residues in the CDR3. Per germline, CDR1 MNHEY and CDR2 SVGAGI. V was shortened by 0 bases and J by 7 bases, with 10 bases between the two germline ends. CDR3 in DNA: TGTGCCAGCAGTTACTCGCCTAGCGTGAATGAGCAGTTCTTC. Its protein is CASSYSPSVNEQFF.

The chain recombines TRBV23-1 with TRBJ1-2; TRBD1 is a possible D gene (5 bases). TRBV23-1 is designated an ORF whose function remains uncertain. V was trimmed by 3 bases and J by 5 bases, leaving 19 bases between them. The CDR3 spans 16 residues. CDR3: CASSQSRQTSGYGYTF. Here the CDR3 DNA reads TGCGCCAGCAGTCAGTCCAGACAGACCTCGGGGTATGGCTACACCTTC.

The rearrangement links TRBV23-1 to TRBJ2-7, with D possibly matching TRBD1 (6 bases). TRBV23-1 counts as an open reading frame of uncertain function. V lost 8 bases to trimming and J lost 1 base, with 12 bases between them. CDR3 size: 13 residues. The CDR3 region is CASLTGRSYEQYF. In DNA form, the CDR3 reads TGCGCCAGCCTCACAGGGCGATCCTACGAGCAGTACTTC.

The V call is TRBV28, the J call TRBJ2-5; TRBD1 matches 8 bases. CDR3 length: 15 residues. Germline V lookup: CDR1 MDHEN, CDR2 SYDVKM. V trimming: 4 bases; J trimming: 4 bases; junction bases outside the gene matches: 8. The CDR3 DNA reads TGTGCCAGCAGTTCCACCGGACAGGGAGGAGAGACCCAGTACTTC. Encoded protein: CASSSTGQGGETQYF.

This rearrangement joins TRBV11-2 to TRBJ2-1; 7 bases map to TRBD2. Germline V gives CDR1 SGHAT, CDR2 FQNNGV. J gave up 5 bases and V 2 bases, and 6 bases lay outside the gene matches. The length of the CDR3 is 15 residues. CDR3 coding DNA: TGTGCCAGCAGCTTATCTAGCGGTACCCACAATGAGCAGTTCTTC. The encoded protein is CASSLSSGTHNEQFF.

The V and J genes are TRBV4-3 and TRBJ2-7; the match to TRBD2 covers 11 bases. CDR3 length: 17 residues. Losses at the gene ends were 2 bases for V and 0 bases for J; bases not matched to a gene: 6. CDR1 and CDR2 (germline): LGHNA, YSLEER. The CDR3 sequence: CASSQRLAGISSYEQYF. Written as DNA, the CDR3 is TGCGCCAGCAGCCAACGACTAGCGGGGATAAGCTCCTACGAGCAGTACTTC.

A few counts support this clone. The CDR3 region is CASSQDWLGGLGGYTF. CDR3 coding DNA: TGCGCCAGCAGCCAAGACTGGCTTGGGGGTCTCGGTGGCTACACCTTC. The rearrangement uses TRBV4-3 and TRBJ1-2, with D perhaps TRBD1 (5 bases). V was shortened by 0 bases and J by 7 bases, with 18 bases between the two germline ends. Germline V gene sequence: CDR1 LGHNA, CDR2 YSLEER. The CDR3 is 16 amino acids.